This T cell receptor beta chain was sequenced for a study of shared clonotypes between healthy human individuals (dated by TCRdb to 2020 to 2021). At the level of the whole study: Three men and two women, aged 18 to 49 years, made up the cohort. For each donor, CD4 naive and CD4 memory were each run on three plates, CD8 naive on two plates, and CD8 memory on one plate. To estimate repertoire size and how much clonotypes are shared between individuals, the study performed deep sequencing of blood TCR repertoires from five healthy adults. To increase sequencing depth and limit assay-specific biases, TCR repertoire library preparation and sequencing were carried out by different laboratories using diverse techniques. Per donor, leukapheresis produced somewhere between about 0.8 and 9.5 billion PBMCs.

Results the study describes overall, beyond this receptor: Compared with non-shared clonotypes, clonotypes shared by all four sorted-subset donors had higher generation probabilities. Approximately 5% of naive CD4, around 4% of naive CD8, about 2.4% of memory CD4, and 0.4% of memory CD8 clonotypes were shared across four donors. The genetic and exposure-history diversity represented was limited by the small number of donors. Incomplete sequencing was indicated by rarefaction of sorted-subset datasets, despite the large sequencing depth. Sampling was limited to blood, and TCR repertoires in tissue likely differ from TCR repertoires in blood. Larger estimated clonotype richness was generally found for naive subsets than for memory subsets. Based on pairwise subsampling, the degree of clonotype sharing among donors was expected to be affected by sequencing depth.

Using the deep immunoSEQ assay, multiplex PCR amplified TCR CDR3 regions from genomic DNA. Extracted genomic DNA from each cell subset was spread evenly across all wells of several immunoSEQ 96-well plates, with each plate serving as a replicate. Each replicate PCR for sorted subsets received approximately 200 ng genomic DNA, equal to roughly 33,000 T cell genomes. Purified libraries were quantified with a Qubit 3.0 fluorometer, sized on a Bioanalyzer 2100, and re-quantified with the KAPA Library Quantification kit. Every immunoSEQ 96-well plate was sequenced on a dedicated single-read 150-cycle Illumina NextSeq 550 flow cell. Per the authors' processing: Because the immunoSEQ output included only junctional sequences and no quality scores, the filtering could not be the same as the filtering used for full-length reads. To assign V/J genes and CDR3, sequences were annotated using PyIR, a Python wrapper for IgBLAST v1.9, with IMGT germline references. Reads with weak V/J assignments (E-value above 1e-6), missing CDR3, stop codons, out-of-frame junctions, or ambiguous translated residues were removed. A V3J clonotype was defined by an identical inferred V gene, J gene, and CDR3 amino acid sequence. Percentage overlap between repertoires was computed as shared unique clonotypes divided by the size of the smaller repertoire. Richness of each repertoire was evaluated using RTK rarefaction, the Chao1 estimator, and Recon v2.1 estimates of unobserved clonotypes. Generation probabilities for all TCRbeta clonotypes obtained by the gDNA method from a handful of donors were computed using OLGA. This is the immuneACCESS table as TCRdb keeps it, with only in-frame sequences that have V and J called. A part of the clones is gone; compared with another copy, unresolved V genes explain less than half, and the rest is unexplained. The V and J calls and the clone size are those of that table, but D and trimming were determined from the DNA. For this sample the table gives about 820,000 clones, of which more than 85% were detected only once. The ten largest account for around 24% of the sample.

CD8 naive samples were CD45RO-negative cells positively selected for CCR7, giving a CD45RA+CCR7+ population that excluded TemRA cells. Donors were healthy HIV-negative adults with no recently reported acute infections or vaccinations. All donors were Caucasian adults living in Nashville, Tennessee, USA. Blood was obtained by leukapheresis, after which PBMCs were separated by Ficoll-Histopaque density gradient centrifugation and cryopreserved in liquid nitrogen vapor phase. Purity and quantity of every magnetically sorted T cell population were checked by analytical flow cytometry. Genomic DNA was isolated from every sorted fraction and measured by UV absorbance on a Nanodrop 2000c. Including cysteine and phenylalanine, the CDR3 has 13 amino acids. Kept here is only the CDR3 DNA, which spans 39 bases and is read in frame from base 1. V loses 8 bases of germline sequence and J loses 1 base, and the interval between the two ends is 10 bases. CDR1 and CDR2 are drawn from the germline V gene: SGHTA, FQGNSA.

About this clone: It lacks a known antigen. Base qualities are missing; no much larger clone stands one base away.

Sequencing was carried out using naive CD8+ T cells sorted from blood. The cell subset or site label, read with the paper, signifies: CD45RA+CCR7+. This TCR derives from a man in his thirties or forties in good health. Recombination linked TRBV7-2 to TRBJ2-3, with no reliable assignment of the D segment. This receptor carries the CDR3 CASSRLGTDTQYF. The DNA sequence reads TGTGCCAGCTCCAGGCTAGGCACAGATACGCAGTATTTT.